This TCR beta chain was identified in a study of OX40 agonist ivuxolimab in advanced cancers. Study information: Patients in the trial were receiving intravenous ivuxolimab every 2 weeks, at doses of 0.01 to 10 mg/kg. Two patients with cutaneous melanoma and one with hepatocellular carcinoma, three in total, showed partial responses. Findings of the study overall: In a subset of nonresponders, normalized T-cell clonal expansion was also low. Researchers report that CD8+ T cells had, on average, more expanded clones than CD4+.

This table comes from immunoSEQ multiplex PCR, and its TCRdb copy is limited to in-frame clones, with some not included. This sample has about 70,000 clones; approximately 78% occur once, and the top ten carry about 5%. Of note for this clone: Its antigen is not identified.

In germline, CDR1 is SGHRS, CDR2 YFSETQ. Trimming took off 3 bases at V and 6 bases at J, with 13 bases between the two ends. There are 13 residues in the CDR3. This receptor was identified in an adult with an advanced solid tumor such as melanoma, head and neck, liver or kidney cancer. The V gene is TRBV5-1, the J gene TRBJ2-7; D tentatively reads TRBD1 or TRBD2 (6 bases each). The specimen comprised CD4+ or CD8+ T cells sorted from blood, sampled in a trial of the OX40 agonist ivuxolimab. Here the CDR3 DNA reads TGCGCCAGCAGCTCTATACAGGGAGGCGAGCAGTACTTC. Protein sequence: CASSSIQGGEQYF.